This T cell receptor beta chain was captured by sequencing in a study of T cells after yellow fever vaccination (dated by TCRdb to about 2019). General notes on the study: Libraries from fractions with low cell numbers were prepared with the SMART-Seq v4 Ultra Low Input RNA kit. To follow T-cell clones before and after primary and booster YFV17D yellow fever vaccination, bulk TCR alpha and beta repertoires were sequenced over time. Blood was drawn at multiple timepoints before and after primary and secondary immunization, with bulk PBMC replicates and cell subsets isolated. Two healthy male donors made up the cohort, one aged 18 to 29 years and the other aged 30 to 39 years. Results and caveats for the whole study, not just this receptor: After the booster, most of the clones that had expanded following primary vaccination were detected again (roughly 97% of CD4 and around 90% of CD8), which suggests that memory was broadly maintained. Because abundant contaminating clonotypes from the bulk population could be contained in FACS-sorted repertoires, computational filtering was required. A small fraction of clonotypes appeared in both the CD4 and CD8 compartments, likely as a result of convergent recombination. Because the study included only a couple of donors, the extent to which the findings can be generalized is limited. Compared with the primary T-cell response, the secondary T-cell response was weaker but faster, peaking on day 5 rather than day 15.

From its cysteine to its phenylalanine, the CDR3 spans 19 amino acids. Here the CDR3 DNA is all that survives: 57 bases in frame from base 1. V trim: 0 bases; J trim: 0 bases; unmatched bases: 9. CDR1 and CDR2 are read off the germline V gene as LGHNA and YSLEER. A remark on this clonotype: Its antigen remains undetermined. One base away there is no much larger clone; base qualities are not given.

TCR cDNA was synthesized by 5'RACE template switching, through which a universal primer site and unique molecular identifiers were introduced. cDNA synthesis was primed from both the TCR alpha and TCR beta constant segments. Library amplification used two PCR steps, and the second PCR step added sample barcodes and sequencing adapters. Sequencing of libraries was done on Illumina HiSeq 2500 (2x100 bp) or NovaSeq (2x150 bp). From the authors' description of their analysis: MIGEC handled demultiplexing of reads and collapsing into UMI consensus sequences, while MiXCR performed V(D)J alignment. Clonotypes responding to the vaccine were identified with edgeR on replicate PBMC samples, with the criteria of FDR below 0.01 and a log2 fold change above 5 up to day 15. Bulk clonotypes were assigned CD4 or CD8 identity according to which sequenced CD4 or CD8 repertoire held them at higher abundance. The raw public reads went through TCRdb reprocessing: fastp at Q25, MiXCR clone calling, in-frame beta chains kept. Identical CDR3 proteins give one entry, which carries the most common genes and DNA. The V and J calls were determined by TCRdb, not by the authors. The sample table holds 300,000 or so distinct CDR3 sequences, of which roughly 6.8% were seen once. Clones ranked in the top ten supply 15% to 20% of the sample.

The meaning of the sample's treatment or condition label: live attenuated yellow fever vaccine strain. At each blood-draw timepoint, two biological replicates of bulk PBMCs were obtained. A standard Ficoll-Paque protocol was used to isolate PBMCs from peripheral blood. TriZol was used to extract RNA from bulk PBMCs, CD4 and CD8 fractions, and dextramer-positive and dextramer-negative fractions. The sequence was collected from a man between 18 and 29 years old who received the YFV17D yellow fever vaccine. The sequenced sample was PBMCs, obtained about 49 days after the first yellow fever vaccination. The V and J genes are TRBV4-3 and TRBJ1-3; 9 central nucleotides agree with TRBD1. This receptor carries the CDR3 CASSQDVFGQGSSGNTIYF. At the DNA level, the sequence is TGCGCCAGCAGCCAAGATGTTTTCGGACAGGGGAGCTCTGGAAACACCATATATTTT.